Below are 11 T cell receptor beta chains sequenced from a single sample in a study of shared clonotypes between healthy human individuals. The protocol was immunoSEQ multiplex PCR, while the TCRdb copy is restricted to in-frame clones and leaves out a portion. The data hold about half a million clones, with around 73% observed a single time. Source material: PBMCs. Receptors were obtained from a woman aged 35 to 49 in good health. Some clones in this sample may be carry-over from other donors' samples.

The chain joins TRBV30 to TRBJ2-7; no clear D gene. CDR1 is GTSNPN and CDR2 is SVGIG in the germline V gene (reference sequence). The CDR3 contains 12 residues. The ends were cut back, 2 bases at V and 3 bases at J, with 8 bases in the middle. The CDR3 nucleotides read TGTGCCTGGAGTCACGACGTCTACGAGCAGTACTTC. Translating gives CAWSHDVYEQYF.

With regard to this clone: A read error may explain this, as a much larger clone is one base away. The same CDR3 can be traced to other DNA sequences in this sample. The V call is TRBV28, the J call TRBJ1-2; D is unclear. Germline CDR1 MDHEN, CDR2 SYDVKM. The CDR3 spans 12 residues. CDR3 bases: TGTGCCAGCAGTTTAGGGAACTATGGTTACACCTTC. This sequence encodes CASSLGNYGYTF.

This sequence joins TRBV5-6 and TRBJ2-7; 7 bases are shared with TRBD2. This CDR3 has 17 amino acids. Germline CDR1 and CDR2: SGHDT and YYEEEE. With V trimmed by 2 bases and J by 3 bases, 14 bases remained unmatched. The CDR3 DNA follows: TGTGCCAGCAGCTTCTCTAGGAAAAAGGGAGGGAACTACGAGCAGTACTTC. Translation gives CASSFSRKKGGNYEQYF.

With regard to this clone: The sample holds other DNA sequences that translate to the same CDR3. The chain has TRBV27 and TRBJ2-7; 11 positions agree with TRBD2. This CDR3 comprises 21 residues. Per the germline V gene, CDR1 is MNHEY and CDR2 is SMNVEV (reference sequence). Trimming removed 0 bases from V and 5 bases from J; junction bases left unmatched: 21. CDR3 in DNA: TGTGCCAGCAGTTTATCACCCGACCCCTACGGCCCTAGCGGGAGGCCCCACGAGCAGTACTTC. Residues: CASSLSPDPYGPSGRPHEQYF.

The chain is built from TRBV6-6 and TRBJ1-3; D remains unclear. CDR3 length equals 14 residues. Trimming removed 5 bases from V and 0 bases from J, with 8 bases in between. Germline CDR1 and CDR2: MNHNY and SVGAGI (reference sequence). The CDR3 DNA sequence: TGTGCCAGCAGTAAGGGCGCCTCTGGAAACACCATATATTTT. Translating it yields CASSKGASGNTIYF.

In DNA form, the CDR3 reads TGCGCCAGCAGCCCCGGGGAGGTCTCAAAGACCGGGGAGCTGTTTTTT. It encodes CASSPGEVSKTGELFF. The rearrangement links TRBV5-1 to TRBJ2-2; maybe TRBD2 (6 bases). This CDR3 contains 16 residues. Germline-derived CDR1 and CDR2 are SGHRS and YFSETQ. With 4 bases removed from V and 5 bases from J, the gap between germline ends came to 18 bases.

The rearrangement uses TRBV19 and TRBJ2-7; D is undetermined. The germline V and J ends were trimmed by 6 bases and 2 bases, with 17 bases remaining between them. CDR1 is LNHDA and CDR2 is SQIVND in the germline V gene (reference sequence). This CDR3 has 15 amino acids. The CDR3 loop is CASSAWATATYEQYF. CDR3 DNA sequence: TGTGCCAGTAGCGCTTGGGCGACGGCTACCTACGAGCAGTACTTC.

This clone was observed once. This chain links TRBV6-5 with TRBJ2-1, with D possibly TRBD2 on 5 matching bases. CDR1 MNHEY and CDR2 SVGAGI come from the germline V gene. The CDR3 is 13 amino acids. Between the trimmed V and J ends, which lost 2 bases and 8 bases, there was a span of 10 bases. The CDR3 nucleotides read TGTGCCAGCAGTTACAGGCGGGTGGATGAGCAGTTCTTC. Its protein product is CASSYRRVDEQFF.

V gene TRBV4-1 combines with J gene TRBJ2-7; weak D call: TRBD1 (6 bases). The germline V gene encodes CDR1 MGHRA and CDR2 YSYEKL. The CDR3 is 13 residues long. Trimming took 1 base from V and 3 from J, leaving 7 bases between them. CDR3 loop: CASSQGGGYEQYF. DNA of the CDR3: TGCGCCAGCAGCCAAGGAGGGGGCTACGAGCAGTACTTC.

The rearrangement links TRBV11-1 to TRBJ2-3; D unclear. There are 14 residues in the CDR3. Trimming cost V 5 bases and J 2 bases, with 11 bases left between them. Germline V gene lookup returns CDR1 SGHAT and CDR2 FQDESV (reference sequence). CDR3 sequence reads: CASSPPVDTDTQYF. DNA for the CDR3: TGTGCCAGCAGCCCTCCTGTGGACACAGATACGCAGTATTTT.

The gene calls are TRBV4-1 and TRBJ1-4, with D unresolved. Trimming shortened V by 5 bases and J by 3 bases, and 16 bases separated the two germline ends. Germline V gives CDR1 MGHRA, CDR2 YSYEKL. The CDR3 loop spans 16 amino acids. For the CDR3, the DNA is TGCGCCAGCAGCACCCGACCGGCCGGGGCTAATGAAAAACTGTTTTTT. This translates into CASSTRPAGANEKLFF.